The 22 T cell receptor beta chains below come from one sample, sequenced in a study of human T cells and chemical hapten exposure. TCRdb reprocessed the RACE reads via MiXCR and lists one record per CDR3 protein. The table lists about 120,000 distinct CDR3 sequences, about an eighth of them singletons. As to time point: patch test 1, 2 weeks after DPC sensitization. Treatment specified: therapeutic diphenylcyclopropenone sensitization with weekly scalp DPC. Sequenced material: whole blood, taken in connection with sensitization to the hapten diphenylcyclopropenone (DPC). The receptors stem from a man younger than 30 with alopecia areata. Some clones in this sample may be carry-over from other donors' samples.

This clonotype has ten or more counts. The CDR3 region has the DNA TGTGCCTCCTTCCCGGGGGGACTACAAGAGACCCAGTACTTC. Amino acids: CASFPGGLQETQYF. The chain has TRBV10-3 and TRBJ2-5; TRBD2 aligns across 7 bases. This CDR3 has 14 residues. V shed 11 bases, J shed 2 bases, and the junction held 11 bases outside the gene matches. Germline loops: CDR1 ENHRY, CDR2 SYGVKD.

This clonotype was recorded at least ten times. The CDR3 spells CASSYSGGSGPQHF. The DNA of the CDR3 is TGTGCCAGCAGTTACTCGGGCGGCTCAGGGCCCCAGCATTTT. This chain connects TRBV6-6 to TRBJ1-5; D unresolved. The CDR3 is made up of 14 amino acids. Germline V gene sequence: CDR1 MNHNY, CDR2 SVGAGI (reference sequence). V shed 0 bases and J shed 9 bases, with 12 bases lying between them.

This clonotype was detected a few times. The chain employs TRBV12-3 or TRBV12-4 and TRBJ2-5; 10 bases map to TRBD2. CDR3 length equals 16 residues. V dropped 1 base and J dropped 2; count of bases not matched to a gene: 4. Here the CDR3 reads CASSLVTSGVQETQYF. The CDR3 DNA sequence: TGTGCCAGCAGTTTAGTTACTAGCGGGGTTCAAGAGACCCAGTACTTC.

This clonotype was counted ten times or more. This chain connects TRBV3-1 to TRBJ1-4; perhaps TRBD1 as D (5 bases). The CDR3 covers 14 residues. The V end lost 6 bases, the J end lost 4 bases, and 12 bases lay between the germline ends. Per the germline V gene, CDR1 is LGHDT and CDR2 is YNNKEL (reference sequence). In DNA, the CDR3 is TGTGCCAGCAGGGCCGGGACGGGTAATGAAAAACTGTTTTTT. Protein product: CASRAGTGNEKLFF.

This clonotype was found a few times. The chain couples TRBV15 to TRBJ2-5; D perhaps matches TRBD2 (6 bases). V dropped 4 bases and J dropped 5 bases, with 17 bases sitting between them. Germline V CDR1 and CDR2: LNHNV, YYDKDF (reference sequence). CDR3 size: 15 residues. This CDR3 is CATSIGSEGQETQYF. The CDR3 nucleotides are TGTGCCACCAGCATCGGGTCGGAGGGGCAGGAGACCCAGTACTTC.

The CDR3 DNA follows: TGTGCCAGCAGCTTGGTCCTGAGCAGGGGCCATAGCAATCAGCCCCAGCATTTT. This encodes CASSLVLSRGHSNQPQHF. The chain recombines TRBV5-5 with TRBJ1-5, with D possibly TRBD1 on 6 matching bases. Germline V gene data show CDR1 as SGHKS and CDR2 as YYEKEE (reference sequence). This CDR3 region has 18 residues. V lost 0 bases to trimming and J lost 0 bases, with 16 bases between them.

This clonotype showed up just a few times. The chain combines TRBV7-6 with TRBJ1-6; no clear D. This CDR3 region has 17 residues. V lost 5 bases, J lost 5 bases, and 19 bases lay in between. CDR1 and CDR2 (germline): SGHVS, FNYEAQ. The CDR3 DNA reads TGTGCCAGCAGCCCCACGGATCTCTTCGGCCATAATTCACCCCTCCACTTT. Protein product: CASSPTDLFGHNSPLHF.

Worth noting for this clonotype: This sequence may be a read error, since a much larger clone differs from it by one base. CDR3 DNA sequence: TGTGACAGCAGCGGGGTAACGCAGTATTTT. Its protein is CDSSGVTQYF. The chain carries TRBV9 and TRBJ2-3; 7 bases map to TRBD2. The CDR3 contains 10 residues. The germline gives CDR1 SGDLS, CDR2 YYNGEE.

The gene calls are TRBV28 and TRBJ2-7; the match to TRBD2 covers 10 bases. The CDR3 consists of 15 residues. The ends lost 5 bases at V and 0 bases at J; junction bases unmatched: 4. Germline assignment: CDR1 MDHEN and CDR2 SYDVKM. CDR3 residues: CASSPSGGSSYEQYF. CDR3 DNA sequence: TGTGCCAGCAGTCCTAGCGGGGGTAGCTCCTACGAGCAGTACTTC.

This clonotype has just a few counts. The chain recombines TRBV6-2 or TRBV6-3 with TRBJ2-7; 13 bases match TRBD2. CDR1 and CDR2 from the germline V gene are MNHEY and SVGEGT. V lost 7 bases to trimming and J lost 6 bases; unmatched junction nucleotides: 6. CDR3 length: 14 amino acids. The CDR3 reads CASKRTSGGAEQYV. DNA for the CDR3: TGTGCCAGCAAAAGGACTAGCGGGGGTGCCGAGCAGTACGTC.

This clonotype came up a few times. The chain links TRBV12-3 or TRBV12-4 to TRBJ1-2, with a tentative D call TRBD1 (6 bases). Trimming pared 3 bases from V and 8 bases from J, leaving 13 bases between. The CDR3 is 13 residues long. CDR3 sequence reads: CASSLTGSVGYTF. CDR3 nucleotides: TGTGCCAGCAGTTTGACAGGTTCGGTCGGCTACACCTTC.

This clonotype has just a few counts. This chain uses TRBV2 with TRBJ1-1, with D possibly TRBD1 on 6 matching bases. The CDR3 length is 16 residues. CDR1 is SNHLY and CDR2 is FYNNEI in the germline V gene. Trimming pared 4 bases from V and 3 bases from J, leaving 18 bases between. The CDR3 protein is CASSGTFSTGYTEAFF. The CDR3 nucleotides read TGTGCCAGCAGTGGGACCTTCTCGACAGGCTACACTGAAGCTTTCTTT.

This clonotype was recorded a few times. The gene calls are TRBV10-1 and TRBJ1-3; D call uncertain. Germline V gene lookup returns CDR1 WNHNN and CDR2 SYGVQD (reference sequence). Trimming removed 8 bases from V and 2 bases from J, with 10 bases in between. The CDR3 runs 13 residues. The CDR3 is CASQDVTGNTIYF. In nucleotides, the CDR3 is TGCGCCAGCCAAGACGTAACTGGAAACACCATATATTTT.

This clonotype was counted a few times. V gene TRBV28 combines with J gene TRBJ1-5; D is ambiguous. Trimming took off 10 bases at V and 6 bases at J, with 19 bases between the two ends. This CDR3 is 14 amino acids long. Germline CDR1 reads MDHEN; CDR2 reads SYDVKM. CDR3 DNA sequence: TGTGCCACAGACGCAAGTGACGGAGGTCAGCCCCAGCATTTT. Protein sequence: CATDASDGGQPQHF.

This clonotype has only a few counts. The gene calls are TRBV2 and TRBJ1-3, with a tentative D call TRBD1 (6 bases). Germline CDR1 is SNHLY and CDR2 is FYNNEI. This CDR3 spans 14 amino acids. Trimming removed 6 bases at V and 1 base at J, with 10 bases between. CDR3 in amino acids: CASSKGESGNTIYF. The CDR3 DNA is TGTGCCAGCAGCAAGGGGGAATCTGGAAACACCATATATTTT.

Written as DNA, the CDR3 is TGTGCCAGCGGGCCCGGCGTACTGCAAGAGACCCAGTACTTC. Translated: CASGPGVLQETQYF. The gene calls are TRBV7-2 and TRBJ2-5; D gene unclear. The germline V gene encodes CDR1 SGHTA and CDR2 FQGNSA. Trimming shortened V by 8 bases and J by 2 bases, and 15 bases separated the two germline ends. The CDR3 consists of 14 residues. The full variable domain, its missing parts supplied by reference TRBV7-2 and TRBJ2-5, is GAGVSQSPSNKVTEKGKDVELRCDPISGHTALYWYRQSLGQGLEFLIYFQGNSAPDKSGLPSDRFSAERTGGSVSTLTIQRTQQEDSAVYLCASGPGVLQETQYFGPGTRLLVL.

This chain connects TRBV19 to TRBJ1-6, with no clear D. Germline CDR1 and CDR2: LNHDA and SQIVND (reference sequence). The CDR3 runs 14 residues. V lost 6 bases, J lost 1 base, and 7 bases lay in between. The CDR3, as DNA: TGTGCCAGTAGCCAGGCGTCCTATAATTCACCCCTCCACTTT. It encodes CASSQASYNSPLHF.

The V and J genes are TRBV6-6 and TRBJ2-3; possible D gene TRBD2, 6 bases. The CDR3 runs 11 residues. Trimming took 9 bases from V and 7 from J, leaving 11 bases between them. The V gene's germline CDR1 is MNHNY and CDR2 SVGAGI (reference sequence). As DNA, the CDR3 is TGTGCCAGTTCGGGGGTAAATACGCAGTATTTT. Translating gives CASSGVNTQYF.

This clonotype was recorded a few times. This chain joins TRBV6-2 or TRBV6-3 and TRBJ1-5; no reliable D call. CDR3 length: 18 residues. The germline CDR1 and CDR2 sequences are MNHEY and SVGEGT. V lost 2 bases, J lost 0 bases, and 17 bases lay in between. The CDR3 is CASSYLPVRGGSNQPQHF. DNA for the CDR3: TGTGCCAGCAGTTACCTTCCCGTACGAGGTGGTAGCAATCAGCCCCAGCATTTT.

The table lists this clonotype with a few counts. The DNA of the CDR3 is TGTGCCAGCAGCCTCACAACCGGGACGGGAGCAGATACGCAGTATTTT. It specifies CASSLTTGTGADTQYF. The chain uses TRBV7-3 and TRBJ2-3; maybe TRBD2 (6 bases). The CDR3 runs to 16 residues. In germline, CDR1 is SGHTA, CDR2 FQGTGA. V lost 5 bases and J 4 bases, leaving 19 bases between the germline ends.

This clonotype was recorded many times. The CDR3 reads CASSEDNSGANVLTF. As DNA, the CDR3 is TGTGCCAGCAGTGAGGACAACTCTGGGGCCAACGTCCTGACTTTC. This chain uses TRBV6-1 with TRBJ2-6; D might be TRBD1 (5 bases). The CDR3 covers 15 residues. Trimming stripped 3 bases from V and 0 bases from J, with 6 bases between. Germline loops: CDR1 MNHNS, CDR2 SASEGT.

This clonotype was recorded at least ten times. The CDR3 bases are TGTGCCAGCAGTCAACCTAATAATCAGCCCCAGCATTTT. Protein product: CASSQPNNQPQHF. The V gene is TRBV2, the J gene TRBJ1-5; D not certain. V was shortened by 5 bases and J by 4 bases, with 9 bases between the two germline ends. The germline V gene encodes CDR1 SNHLY and CDR2 FYNNEI. The CDR3 loop spans 13 amino acids.